This TCR beta chain was sequenced during a study of cytomegalovirus exposure and HLA in healthy donors. The ends were cut back, 8 bases at V and 7 bases at J, with 18 bases in the middle. The germline V gene encodes CDR1 SNHLY and CDR2 FYNNEI. This CDR3 is built from 13 residues. To note about this clone: The antigen remains undetermined.

Researchers ran the PCR with 60 Vbeta and 13 Jbeta primers. Sequencing was performed with immunoSEQ multiplex PCR; in TCRdb, only in-frame clones are kept and a portion is missing. Here the sample spans about 210,000 clones, around 81% being singletons. Study observations and caveats: In vitro data verified a few CMV-associated chains as specific for CMV antigens. Common viral pathogens seemed, in a later analysis, to connect with several of the most significant clusters. What a later analysis reportedly showed was that an Asian-associated ancestry cluster had fewer N-insertions than the roughly 700-donor mean.

The J gene is TRBJ2-7, the V gene TRBV2; tentatively, D is TRBD2 (5 bases). This receptor was identified in a woman in her forties or fifties in good health and CMV-seropositive. The sample comprised PBMCs. CDR3 amino acids: CASAVGATGEQYF. CDR3 nucleotide sequence: TGTGCCAGCGCGGTGGGAGCGACTGGGGAGCAGTACTTC.